The text below deals with one TCR beta chain. Its antigen remains unknown. The CDR3 is 14 amino acids. CDR1 is SGDLS and CDR2 is YYNGEE in the germline V gene. Trimming took off 0 bases at V and 6 bases at J, with 13 bases between the two ends. The protocol was immunoSEQ multiplex PCR, while the TCRdb copy is restricted to in-frame clones and leaves out a portion. The sample includes 92,000 or so clones, approximately 89% seen only once; the top ten take 5% to 6%. The data were taken from a study of T cell responses to AZD1222 COVID-19 vaccine. Notes on the study in general: Donor demographics were predominantly white British with a female majority; clonal diversity may be underestimated. Only five to seven individuals given AZD1222 were seropositive at baseline. The study found vaccine-associated CD4 TCRs spanning spike, dominant at 160-218 and 743-854. Per reports, nearly half of all spike-specific TCRs target regions that are unmutated in variants.

The sequencing here drew on peripheral blood, taken 28 days after the second AZD1222 dose. This TCR derives from an adult who received the AZD1222 COVID-19 vaccine. The chain links TRBV9 to TRBJ2-7, with D perhaps given as TRBD1 or TRBD2 (5 bases each). Here the CDR3 DNA reads TGTGCCAGCAGCGTAGGGGGATGGGGGTCCGAGCAGTACTTC. This codes for CASSVGGWGSEQYF.